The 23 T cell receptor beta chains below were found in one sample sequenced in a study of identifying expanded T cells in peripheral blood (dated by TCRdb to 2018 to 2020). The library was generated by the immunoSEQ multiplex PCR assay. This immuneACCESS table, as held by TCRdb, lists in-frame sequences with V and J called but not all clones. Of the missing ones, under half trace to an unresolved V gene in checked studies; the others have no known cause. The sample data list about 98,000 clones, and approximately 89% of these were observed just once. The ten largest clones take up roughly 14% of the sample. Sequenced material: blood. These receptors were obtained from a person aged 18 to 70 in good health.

The DNA for the CDR3 is TGTGCCAGCAGCTTAGCGTCCGGGACAGGACATAATGAGCAGTTCTTC. This sequence encodes CASSLASGTGHNEQFF. The V call is TRBV7-7, the J call TRBJ2-1; 8 bases fit TRBD1. The V gene end was trimmed by 0 bases and the J gene end by 7 bases; junction bases not matched to a gene: 8. This CDR3 has 16 amino acids. CDR1 SSHAT and CDR2 FNYEAQ come from the germline V gene (reference sequence).

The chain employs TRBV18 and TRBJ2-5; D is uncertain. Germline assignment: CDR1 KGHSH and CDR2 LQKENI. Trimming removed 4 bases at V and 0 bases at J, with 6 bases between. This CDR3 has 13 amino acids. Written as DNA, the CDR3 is TGTGCCAGCTCACTTCGAAACCAAGAGACCCAGTACTTC. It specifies CASSLRNQETQYF.

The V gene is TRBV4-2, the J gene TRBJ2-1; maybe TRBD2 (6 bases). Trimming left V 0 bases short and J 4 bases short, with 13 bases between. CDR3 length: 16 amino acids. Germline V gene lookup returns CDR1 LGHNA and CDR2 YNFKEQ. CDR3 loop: CASSQERVGGYNEQFF. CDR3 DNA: TGTGCCAGCAGCCAAGAACGGGTAGGAGGGTACAATGAGCAGTTCTTC.

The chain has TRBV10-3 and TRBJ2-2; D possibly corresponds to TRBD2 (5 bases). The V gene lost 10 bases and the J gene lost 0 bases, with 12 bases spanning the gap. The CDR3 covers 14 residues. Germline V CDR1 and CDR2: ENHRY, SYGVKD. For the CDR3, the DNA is TGTGCCAGTACTCACGGGGCGAACACCGGGGAGCTGTTTTTT. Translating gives CASTHGANTGELFF.

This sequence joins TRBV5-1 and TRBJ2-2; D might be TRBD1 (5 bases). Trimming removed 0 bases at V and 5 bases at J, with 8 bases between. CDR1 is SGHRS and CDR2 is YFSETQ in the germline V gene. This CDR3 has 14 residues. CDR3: CASSLGGQTGELFF. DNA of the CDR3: TGCGCCAGCAGCTTGGGGGGCCAAACCGGGGAGCTGTTTTTT.

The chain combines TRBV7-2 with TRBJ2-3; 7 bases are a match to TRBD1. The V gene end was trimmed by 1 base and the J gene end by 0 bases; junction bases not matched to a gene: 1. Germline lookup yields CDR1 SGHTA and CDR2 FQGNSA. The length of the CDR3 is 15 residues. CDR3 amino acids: CASSLGGQSTDTQYF. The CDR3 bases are TGTGCCAGCAGCTTAGGGGGACAGAGCACAGATACGCAGTATTTT.

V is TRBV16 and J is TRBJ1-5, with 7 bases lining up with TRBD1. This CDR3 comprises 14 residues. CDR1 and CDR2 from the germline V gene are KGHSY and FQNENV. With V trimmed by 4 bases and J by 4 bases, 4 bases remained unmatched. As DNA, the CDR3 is TGTGCCAGCAGCCCGGGACAGCCGAATCAGCCCCAGCATTTT. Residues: CASSPGQPNQPQHF.

The CDR3 loop reads CASTREGGSGNTIYF. The CDR3 bases are TGTGCCAGCACCAGAGAGGGAGGCTCTGGAAACACCATATATTTT. The chain is built from TRBV2 and TRBJ1-3; D not certain. Trimming stripped 7 bases from V and 0 bases from J, with 13 bases between. The V gene's germline CDR1 is SNHLY and CDR2 FYNNEI. The CDR3 is 15 amino acids.

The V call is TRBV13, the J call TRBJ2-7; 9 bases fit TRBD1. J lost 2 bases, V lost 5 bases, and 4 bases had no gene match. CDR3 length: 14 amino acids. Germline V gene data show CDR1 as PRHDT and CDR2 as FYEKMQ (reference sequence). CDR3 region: CASSERQGAYEQYF. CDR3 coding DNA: TGTGCCAGCAGCGAACGACAGGGGGCCTACGAGCAGTACTTC.

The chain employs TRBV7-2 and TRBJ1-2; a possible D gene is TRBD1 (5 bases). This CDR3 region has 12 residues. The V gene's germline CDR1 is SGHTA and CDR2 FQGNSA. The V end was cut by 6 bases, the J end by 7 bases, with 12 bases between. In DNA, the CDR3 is TGTGCCAGCAGTTTTGGGGCCCGTGGCTACACCTTC. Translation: CASSFGARGYTF.

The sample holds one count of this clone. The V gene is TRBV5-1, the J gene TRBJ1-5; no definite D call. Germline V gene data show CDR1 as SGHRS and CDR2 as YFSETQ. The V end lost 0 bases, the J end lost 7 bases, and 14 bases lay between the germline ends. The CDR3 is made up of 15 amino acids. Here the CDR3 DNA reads TGCGCCAGCAGCTTGGGACCTCACGTGGGGCAGCCCCAGCATTTT. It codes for CASSLGPHVGQPQHF.

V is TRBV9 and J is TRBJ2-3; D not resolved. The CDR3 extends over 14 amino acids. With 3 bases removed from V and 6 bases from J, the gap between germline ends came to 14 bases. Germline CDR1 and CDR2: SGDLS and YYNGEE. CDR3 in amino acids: CASSGSFNMDTQYF. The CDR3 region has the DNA TGTGCCAGCAGCGGCAGTTTTAACATGGATACGCAGTATTTT.

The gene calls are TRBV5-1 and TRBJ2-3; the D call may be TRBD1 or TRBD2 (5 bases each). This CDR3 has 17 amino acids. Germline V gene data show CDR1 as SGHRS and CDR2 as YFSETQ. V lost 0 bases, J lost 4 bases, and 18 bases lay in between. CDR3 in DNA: TGCGCCAGCAGCTTGGAAAGGGACCAGAGGTGGGCAGATACGCAGTATTTT. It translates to CASSLERDQRWADTQYF.

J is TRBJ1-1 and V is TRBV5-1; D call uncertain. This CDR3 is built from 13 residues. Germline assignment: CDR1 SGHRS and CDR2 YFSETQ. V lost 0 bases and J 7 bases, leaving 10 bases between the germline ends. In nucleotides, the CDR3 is TGCGCCAGCAGCTTGGAATTGGATCGTGAAGCTTTCTTT. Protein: CASSLELDREAFF.

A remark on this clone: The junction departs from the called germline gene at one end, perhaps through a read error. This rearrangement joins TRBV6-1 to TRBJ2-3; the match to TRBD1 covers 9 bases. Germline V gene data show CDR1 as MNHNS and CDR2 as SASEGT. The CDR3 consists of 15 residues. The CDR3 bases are TGTGCCAGCACTGAAGGACAGGGGATCCCAGATACGCAGTATTTT. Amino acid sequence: CASTEGQGIPDTQYF.

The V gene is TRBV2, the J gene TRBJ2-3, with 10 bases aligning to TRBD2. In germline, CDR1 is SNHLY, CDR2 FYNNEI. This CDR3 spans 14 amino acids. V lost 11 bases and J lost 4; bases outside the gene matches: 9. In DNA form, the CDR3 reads TGTGCCCGACGCTCTAGCGGGAGTTCAGATACGCAGTATTTT. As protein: CARRSSGSSDTQYF.

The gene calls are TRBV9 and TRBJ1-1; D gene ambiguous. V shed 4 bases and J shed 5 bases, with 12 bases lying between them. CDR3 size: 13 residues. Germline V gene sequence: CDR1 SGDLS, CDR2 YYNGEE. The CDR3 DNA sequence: TGTGCCAGCAGCCCCGGCCCAGCGACTGAAGCTTTCTTT. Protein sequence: CASSPGPATEAFF.

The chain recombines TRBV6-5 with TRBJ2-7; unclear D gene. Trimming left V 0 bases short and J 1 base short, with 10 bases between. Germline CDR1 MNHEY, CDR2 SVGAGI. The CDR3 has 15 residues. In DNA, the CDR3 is TGTGCCAGCAGTTACTCGTTAGTCCGTTCCTACGAGCAGTACTTC. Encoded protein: CASSYSLVRSYEQYF.

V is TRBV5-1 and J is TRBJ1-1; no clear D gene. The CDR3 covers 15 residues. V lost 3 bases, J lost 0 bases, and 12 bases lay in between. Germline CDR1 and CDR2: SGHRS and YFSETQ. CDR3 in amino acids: CASSSYGPMNTEAFF. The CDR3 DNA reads TGCGCCAGCAGCTCGTATGGTCCTATGAACACTGAAGCTTTCTTT.

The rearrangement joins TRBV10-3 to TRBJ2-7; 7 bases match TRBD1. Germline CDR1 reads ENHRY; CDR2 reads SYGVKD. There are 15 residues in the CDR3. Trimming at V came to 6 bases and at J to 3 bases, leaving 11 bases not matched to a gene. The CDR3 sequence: CAIRGQQGSIYEQYF. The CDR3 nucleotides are TGTGCCATCAGGGGCCAACAGGGGTCTATCTACGAGCAGTACTTC.

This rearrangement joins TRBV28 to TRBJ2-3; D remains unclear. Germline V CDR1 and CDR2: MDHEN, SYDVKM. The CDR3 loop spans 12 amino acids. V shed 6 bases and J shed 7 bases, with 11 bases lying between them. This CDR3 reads CASSPRVYTQYF. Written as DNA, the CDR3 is TGTGCCAGCAGCCCTCGGGTTTATACGCAGTATTTT.

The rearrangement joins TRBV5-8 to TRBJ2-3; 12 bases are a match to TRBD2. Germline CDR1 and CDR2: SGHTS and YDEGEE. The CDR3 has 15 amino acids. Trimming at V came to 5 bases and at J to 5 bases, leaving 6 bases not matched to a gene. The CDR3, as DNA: TGTGCCAGCAGGCTTCCGGGACTAGCGGGAGATACGCAGTATTTT. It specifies CASRLPGLAGDTQYF.

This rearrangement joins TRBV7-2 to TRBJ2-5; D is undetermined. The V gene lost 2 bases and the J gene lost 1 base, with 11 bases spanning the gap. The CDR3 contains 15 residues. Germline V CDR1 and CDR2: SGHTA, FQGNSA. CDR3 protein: CASSLLFTFQETQYF. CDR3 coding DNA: TGTGCCAGCAGCTTATTGTTCACATTCCAAGAGACCCAGTACTTC.